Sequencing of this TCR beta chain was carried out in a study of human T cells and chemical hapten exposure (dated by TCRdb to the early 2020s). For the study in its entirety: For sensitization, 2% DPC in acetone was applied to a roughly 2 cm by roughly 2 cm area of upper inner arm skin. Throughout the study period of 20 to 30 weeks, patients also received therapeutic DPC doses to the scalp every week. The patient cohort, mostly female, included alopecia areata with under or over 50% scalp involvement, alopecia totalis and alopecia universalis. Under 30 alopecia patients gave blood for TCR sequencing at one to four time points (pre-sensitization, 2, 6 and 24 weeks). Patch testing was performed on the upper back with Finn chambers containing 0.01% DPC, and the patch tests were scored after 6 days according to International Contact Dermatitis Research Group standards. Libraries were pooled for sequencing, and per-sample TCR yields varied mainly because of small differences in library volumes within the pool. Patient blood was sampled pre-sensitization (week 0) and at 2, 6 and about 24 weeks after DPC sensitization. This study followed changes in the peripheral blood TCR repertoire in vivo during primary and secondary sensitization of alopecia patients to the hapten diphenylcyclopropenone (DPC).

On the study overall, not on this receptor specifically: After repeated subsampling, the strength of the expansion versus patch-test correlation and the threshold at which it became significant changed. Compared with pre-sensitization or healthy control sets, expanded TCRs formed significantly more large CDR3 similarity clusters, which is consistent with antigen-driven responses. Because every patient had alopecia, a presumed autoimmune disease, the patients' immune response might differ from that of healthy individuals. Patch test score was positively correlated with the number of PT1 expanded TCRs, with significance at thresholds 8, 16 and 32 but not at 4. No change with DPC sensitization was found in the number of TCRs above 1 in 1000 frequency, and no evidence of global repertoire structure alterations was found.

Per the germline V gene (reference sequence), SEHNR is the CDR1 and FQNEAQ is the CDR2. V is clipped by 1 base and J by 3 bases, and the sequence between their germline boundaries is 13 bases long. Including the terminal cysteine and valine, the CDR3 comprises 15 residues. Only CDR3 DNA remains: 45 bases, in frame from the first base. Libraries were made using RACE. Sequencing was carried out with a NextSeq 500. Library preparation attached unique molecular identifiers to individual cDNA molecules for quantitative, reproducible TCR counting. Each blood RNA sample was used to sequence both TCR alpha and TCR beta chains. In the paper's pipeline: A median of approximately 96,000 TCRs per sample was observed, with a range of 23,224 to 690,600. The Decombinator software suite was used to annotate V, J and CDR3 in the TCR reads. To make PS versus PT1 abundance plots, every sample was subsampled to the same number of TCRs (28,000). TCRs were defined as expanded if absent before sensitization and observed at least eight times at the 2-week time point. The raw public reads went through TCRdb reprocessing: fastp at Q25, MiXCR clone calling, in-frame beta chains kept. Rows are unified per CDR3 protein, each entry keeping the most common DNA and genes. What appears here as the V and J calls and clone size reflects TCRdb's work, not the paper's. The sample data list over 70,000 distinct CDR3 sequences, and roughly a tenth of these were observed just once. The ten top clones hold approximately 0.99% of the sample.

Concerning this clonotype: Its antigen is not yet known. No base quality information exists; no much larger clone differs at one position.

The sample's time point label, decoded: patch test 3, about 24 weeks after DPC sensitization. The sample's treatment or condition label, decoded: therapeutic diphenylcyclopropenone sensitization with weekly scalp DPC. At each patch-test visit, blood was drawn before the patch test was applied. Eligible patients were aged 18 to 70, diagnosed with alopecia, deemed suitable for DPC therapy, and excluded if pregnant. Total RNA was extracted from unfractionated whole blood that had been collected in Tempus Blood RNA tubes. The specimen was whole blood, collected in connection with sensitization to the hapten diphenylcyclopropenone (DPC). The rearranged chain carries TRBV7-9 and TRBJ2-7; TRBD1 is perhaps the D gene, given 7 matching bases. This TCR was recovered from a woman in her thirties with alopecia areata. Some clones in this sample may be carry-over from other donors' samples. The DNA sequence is TGTGCCAGCAGCTTAGGACAGGGAGGCTTCTACGAGCAGTACGTC. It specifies CASSLGQGGFYEQYV.